The 29 T cell receptor beta chains in this list originate from one sample, sequenced in a study of cytomegalovirus exposure and HLA in healthy donors. Use of 60 Vbeta and 13 Jbeta primers characterized the PCR. Some clones are missing from TCRdb's copy, which holds only in-frame ones; the method was immunoSEQ multiplex PCR. The table lists around 150,000 clones, just over 70% of them singletons. Material for sequencing was PBMCs. The receptors here all came from a man between 18 and 29 years old in good health and CMV-seropositive.

The chain is built from TRBV28 and TRBJ2-1; 9 bases align to TRBD2. Germline CDR1 reads MDHEN; CDR2 reads SYDVKM. This CDR3 contains 14 residues. V lost 7 bases and J lost 5; bases outside the gene matches: 6. The CDR3 DNA reads TGTGCCAGCACCCTAGCGGGAATAAACAATGAGCAGTTCTTC. Its translation: CASTLAGINNEQFF.

The J gene is TRBJ2-5, the V gene TRBV7-9, with D tentatively TRBD2 (5 bases). Trimming took 1 base from V and 0 from J, leaving 9 bases between them. The CDR3 totals 15 residues. Looked up from germline, CDR1 is SEHNR and CDR2 is FQNEAQ (reference sequence). The CDR3 nucleotides are TGTGCCAGCAGCTTAGATGAGGGATACCAAGAGACCCAGTACTTC. Its translation is CASSLDEGYQETQYF. Full variable domain (outside the CDR3, taken from reference TRBV7-9 and TRBJ2-5): DTGVSQNPRHKITKRGQNVTFRCDPISEHNRLYWYRQTLGQGPEFLTYFQNEAQLEKSRLLSDRFSAERPKGSFSTLEIQRTEQGDSAMYLCASSLDEGYQETQYFGPGTRLLVL.

This chain links TRBV28 with TRBJ1-5; TRBD1 is a possible D gene (5 bases). The germline V and J ends were trimmed by 5 bases and 3 bases, with 17 bases remaining between them. CDR3 length: 16 amino acids. The germline gives CDR1 MDHEN, CDR2 SYDVKM. Here the CDR3 reads CASSPRLGPYNQPQHF. The CDR3 bases are TGTGCCAGCAGTCCCCGATTGGGGCCGTACAATCAGCCCCAGCATTTT.

The chain employs TRBV30 and TRBJ1-2, with 7 bases fitting TRBD1. With V trimmed by 5 bases and J by 7 bases, 7 bases remained unmatched. In germline, CDR1 is GTSNPN, CDR2 SVGIG (reference sequence). CDR3 length equals 12 residues. CDR3 sequence: CAWVTGVGGYTF. As DNA, the CDR3 is TGTGCCTGGGTTACAGGGGTGGGTGGCTACACCTTC.

This clone came up a few times. The DNA for the CDR3 is TGTGCCAGCAGGAAGGACAGCTTCTATGGCTACACCTTC. Residues: CASRKDSFYGYTF. The chain combines TRBV6-1 with TRBJ1-2; D possibly corresponds to TRBD1 (6 bases). The germline gives CDR1 MNHNS, CDR2 SASEGT. The germline V and J ends were trimmed by 6 bases and 4 bases, with 12 bases remaining between them. The CDR3 has 13 amino acids.

This chain joins TRBV13 and TRBJ1-1; TRBD1 might be the D (5 bases). Germline CDR1 is PRHDT and CDR2 is FYEKMQ (reference sequence). CDR3 size: 14 residues. V lost 4 bases and J 7 bases, leaving 16 bases between the germline ends. CDR3 DNA: TGTGCCAGCAGCTACCTACCAGGGCGAATTGAAGCTTTCTTT. Its translation: CASSYLPGRIEAFF.

This clone appeared a few times. The V and J genes are TRBV15 and TRBJ1-6; 9 bases fit TRBD1. CDR3 length: 15 residues. Germline CDR1 LNHNV, CDR2 YYDKDF (reference sequence). The V gene end was trimmed by 0 bases and the J gene end by 10 bases; junction bases not matched to a gene: 4. CDR3 nucleotides: TGTGCCACCAGCAGAGATCGACAGGGGGAATCACCCCTCCACTTT. Translating gives CATSRDRQGESPLHF.

The rearrangement links TRBV7-8 to TRBJ1-4, with D possibly being TRBD1 (5 bases). Trimming shortened V by 4 bases and J by 8 bases, and 11 bases separated the two germline ends. Per germline, CDR1 SGHVS and CDR2 FQNEAQ. The CDR3 has 13 residues. CDR3 sequence: CASSSAWGEKLFF. CDR3 sequence (DNA): TGTGCCAGCAGCTCCGCCTGGGGCGAAAAACTGTTTTTT.

The V call is TRBV2, the J call TRBJ2-1; 13 nucleotides agree with TRBD2. Germline-derived CDR1 and CDR2 are SNHLY and FYNNEI. This CDR3 comprises 15 residues. V shed 6 bases, J shed 7 bases, and the junction held 6 bases outside the gene matches. CDR3 nucleotides: TGTGCCAGCAGCCTGACTAGCGGGAGGCCAAATGAGCAGTTCTTC. Translated, it gives CASSLTSGRPNEQFF.

This clone is a singleton in its sample. J is TRBJ1-5 and V is TRBV19; D possibly corresponds to TRBD1 (5 bases). Germline V gives CDR1 LNHDA, CDR2 SQIVND (reference sequence). Trimming left V 1 base short and J 4 bases short, with 8 bases between. The CDR3 spans 14 residues. CDR3 coding DNA: TGTGCCAGTAGTATAGGACAGCCTAATCAGCCCCAGCATTTT. Protein product: CASSIGQPNQPQHF.

The chain carries TRBV28 and TRBJ2-3; 10 bases fit TRBD2. Germline V lookup: CDR1 MDHEN, CDR2 SYDVKM. The CDR3 has 19 residues. J gave up 2 bases and V 6 bases, and 17 bases lay outside the gene matches. This CDR3 reads CASSLLRVAGGHLTDTQYF. The CDR3 DNA follows: TGTGCCAGCAGCCTATTGAGGGTAGCGGGAGGCCACCTCACAGATACGCAGTATTTT.

The table lists this clone with a count of one. The same CDR3 arises from other DNA sequences in this sample as well. This chain connects TRBV9 to TRBJ1-1, with 7 bases that match TRBD1. The CDR3 is made up of 13 amino acids. Germline CDR1 reads SGDLS; CDR2 reads YYNGEE. V was pared by 3 bases and J by 5 bases, with 4 bases of the junction left unmatched. The CDR3 loop reads CASSEGARTEAFF. DNA for the CDR3: TGTGCCAGCAGCGAGGGGGCGCGGACTGAAGCTTTCTTT.

The gene calls are TRBV6-5 and TRBJ1-2, with D possibly being TRBD1 (5 bases). Trimming took 2 bases from V and 7 from J, leaving 20 bases between them. The CDR3 has 16 amino acids. Looked up from germline, CDR1 is MNHEY and CDR2 is SVGAGI. CDR3: CASSYDQGLEVGGYTF. In DNA, the CDR3 is TGTGCCAGCAGTTACGACCAGGGACTAGAGGTCGGTGGCTACACCTTC.

V gene TRBV4-1 combines with J gene TRBJ2-3; 7 nucleotides line up with TRBD2. This CDR3 has 17 amino acids. V gave up 4 bases and J gave up 3 bases; unmatched junction bases: 13. CDR1 is MGHRA and CDR2 is YSYEKL in the germline V gene. The CDR3 DNA reads TGCGCCAGCAGCCTAGGAACGACGGGGGGTTATACAGATACGCAGTATTTT. Protein: CASSLGTTGGYTDTQYF.

This clone was recorded a few times. This chain connects TRBV5-4 to TRBJ1-5, with D uncertain. The CDR3 is made up of 16 amino acids. The ends were cut back, 0 bases at V and 0 bases at J, with 10 bases in the middle. Germline V gene lookup returns CDR1 SGHNT and CDR2 YYREEE (reference sequence). Here the CDR3 reads CASSLDGPYSNQPQHF. DNA of the CDR3: TGTGCCAGCAGCTTGGATGGGCCTTATAGCAATCAGCCCCAGCATTTT. The full variable domain, in which reference TRBV5-4 and TRBJ1-5 provide the parts outside the CDR3, is ETGVTQSPTHLIKTRGQQVTLRCSSQSGHNTVSWYQQALGQGPQFIFQYYREEENGRGNFPPRFSGLQFPNYSSELNVNALELDDSALYLCASSLDGPYSNQPQHFGDGTRLSIL.

This clone was found once. V is TRBV7-9 and J is TRBJ1-1; 12 bases fit TRBD1. CDR3 length: 15 amino acids. Unmatched junction bases numbered 5, after V lost 4 bases and J lost 5 bases. Germline-derived CDR1 and CDR2 are SEHNR and FQNEAQ (reference sequence). The CDR3 protein is CASSWGQGARTEAFF. The CDR3 nucleotides read TGTGCCAGCAGCTGGGGACAGGGGGCGCGGACTGAAGCTTTCTTT.

This sequence joins TRBV25-1 and TRBJ1-5; the D is unclear. This CDR3 spans 13 amino acids. The V end was cut by 4 bases, the J end by 5 bases, with 9 bases between. From germline, CDR1 is MGHDK and CDR2 SYGVNS. CDR3 sequence (DNA): TGTGCCAGCAGTGCTGGGGAGGATCAGCCCCAGCATTTT. This encodes CASSAGEDQPQHF.

This clone occurred a few times. The J gene is TRBJ1-5, the V gene TRBV6-6, with TRBD1 matching over 10 bases. This CDR3 region has 16 residues. Unmatched junction bases numbered 9, after V lost 5 bases and J lost 5 bases. The germline V gene encodes CDR1 MNHNY and CDR2 SVGAGI (reference sequence). The CDR3 reads CASSPTGGGSDQPQHF. The CDR3 region has the DNA TGTGCCAGCAGTCCGACAGGGGGCGGCAGTGATCAGCCCCAGCATTTT.

This clone was seen a few times. Distinct nucleotide sequences in the sample also encode this CDR3. The chain carries TRBV5-1 and TRBJ2-3, with D perhaps matching TRBD2 (7 bases). Trimming shortened V by 2 bases and J by 1 base, and 8 bases separated the two germline ends. This CDR3 is built from 14 residues. Per germline, CDR1 SGHRS and CDR2 YFSETQ. CDR3 DNA sequence: TGCGCCAGCAGCTTCGGGGGGCGCACAGATACGCAGTATTTT. Its protein is CASSFGGRTDTQYF.

The CDR3 sequence: CASSHLTSRDRGPAGELFF. CDR3 DNA sequence: TGTGCCAGCAGCCACTTAACGAGTCGGGACAGGGGGCCCGCCGGGGAGCTGTTTTTT. J is TRBJ2-2 and V is TRBV4-2; 12 bases match TRBD1. Trimming took 3 bases from V and 6 from J; bases not matched to a gene: 14. Germline values: CDR1 LGHNA, CDR2 YNFKEQ. This CDR3 comprises 19 residues.

The chain joins TRBV2 to TRBJ1-3; D not resolved. This CDR3 is 16 amino acids long. Germline V lookup: CDR1 SNHLY, CDR2 FYNNEI. V lost 5 bases and J 0 bases, leaving 14 bases between the germline ends. The chain's CDR3 is CASSRTATFSGNTIYF. The CDR3 DNA is TGTGCCAGCAGTCGGACTGCTACGTTCTCTGGAAACACCATATATTTT.

The rearrangement uses TRBV7-9 and TRBJ2-3, with D perhaps TRBD1 (5 bases). Germline V CDR1 and CDR2: SEHNR, FQNEAQ (reference sequence). The CDR3 runs 12 residues. V was clipped by 8 bases and J by 3 bases, with 9 bases between them. CDR3 DNA sequence: TGTGCCAGCTCACCAGGGACAGATACGCAGTATTTT. The encoded protein is CASSPGTDTQYF.

The rearrangement links TRBV29-1 to TRBJ1-2; 10 bases are a match to TRBD1. CDR1 and CDR2 (germline): SQVTM, ANQGSEA. The J segment lost 0 bases and the V segment lost 1 base, leaving 11 bases of the junction unmatched. The CDR3 sequence is 18 residues long. The CDR3 nucleotides are TGCAGCGTTGAAGGGGGGACAGGGGATAGGGGAACTAACTATGGCTACACCTTC. Protein product: CSVEGGTGDRGTNYGYTF.

The chain has TRBV5-8 and TRBJ1-2; TRBD1 is a possible D gene (5 bases). In germline, CDR1 is SGHTS, CDR2 YDEGEE. The CDR3 runs to 16 residues. V gave up 3 bases and J gave up 2 bases, with 17 bases separating them. CDR3 sequence: CASSWGSGGRNYGYTF. The CDR3 coding sequence is TGTGCCAGCAGCTGGGGCAGCGGGGGGAGAAACTATGGCTACACCTTC.

V and J are TRBV10-3 and TRBJ2-7, with TRBD2 matching over 12 bases. CDR1 is ENHRY and CDR2 is SYGVKD in the germline V gene. V was clipped by 4 bases and J by 9 bases; unmatched bases: 4. This CDR3 spans 13 amino acids. The CDR3 nucleotides read TGTGCCATCAGTGCCCGACTAGCGGGAGTGCAGTACGTC. Translated, it gives CAISARLAGVQYV.

A single count supports this clone. The chain has TRBV6-4 and TRBJ1-1; TRBD1 matches 8 bases. With V trimmed by 0 bases and J by 4 bases, 7 bases remained unmatched. From germline, CDR1 is MRHNA and CDR2 SNTAGT. The CDR3 consists of 16 residues. The CDR3 DNA reads as TGTGCCAGCAGTGACTCGACAGGGGAGGATTTCACTGAAGCTTTCTTT. Its protein is CASSDSTGEDFTEAFF.

The rearrangement links TRBV28 to TRBJ2-3; 8 bases fit TRBD2. In germline, CDR1 is MDHEN, CDR2 SYDVKM. The CDR3 length is 12 residues. V lost 1 base to trimming and J lost 11 bases; unmatched junction nucleotides: 2. The CDR3 reads CASSLYGGGQYF. Written as DNA, the CDR3 is TGTGCCAGCAGTTTATACGGGGGGGGGCAGTATTTT. The whole variable domain, filled in from reference TRBV28 and TRBJ2-3, reads DVKVTQSSRYLVKRTGEKVFLECVQDMDHENMFWYRQDPGLGLRLIYFSYDVKMKEKGDIPEGYSVSREKKERFSLILESASTNQTSMYLCASSLYGGGQYFGPGTRLTVL.

This clone was detected a few times. The rearrangement uses TRBV4-2 and TRBJ1-2, with unresolved D. The germline gives CDR1 LGHNA, CDR2 YNFKEQ. Trimming stripped 0 bases from V and 2 bases from J, with 19 bases between. This CDR3 has 18 amino acids. For the CDR3, the DNA is TGTGCCAGCAGCCAAGATGATTTAAGTTCAGGCGACAACTATGGCTACACCTTC. Translation gives CASSQDDLSSGDNYGYTF.

This clone was observed a handful of times. The chain combines TRBV30 with TRBJ1-6, with D possibly matching TRBD1 (5 bases). The CDR3 totals 13 residues. Trimming pared 7 bases from V and 7 bases from J, leaving 14 bases between. CDR1 GTSNPN and CDR2 SVGIG come from the germline V gene (reference sequence). The chain's CDR3 is CALMTVANSPLHF. As DNA, the CDR3 is TGTGCCTTGATGACAGTGGCGAATTCACCCCTCCACTTT.